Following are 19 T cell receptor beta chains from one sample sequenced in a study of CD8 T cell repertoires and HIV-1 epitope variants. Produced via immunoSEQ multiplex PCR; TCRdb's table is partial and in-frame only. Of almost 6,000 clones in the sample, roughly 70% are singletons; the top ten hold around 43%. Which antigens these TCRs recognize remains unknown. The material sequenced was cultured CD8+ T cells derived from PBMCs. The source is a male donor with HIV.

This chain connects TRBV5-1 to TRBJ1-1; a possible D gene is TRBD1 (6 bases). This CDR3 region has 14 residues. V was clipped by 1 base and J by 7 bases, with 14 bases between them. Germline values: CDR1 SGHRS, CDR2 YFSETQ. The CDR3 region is CASSLNREALEAFF. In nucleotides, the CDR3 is TGCGCCAGCAGCTTGAACAGGGAGGCCCTTGAAGCTTTCTTT.

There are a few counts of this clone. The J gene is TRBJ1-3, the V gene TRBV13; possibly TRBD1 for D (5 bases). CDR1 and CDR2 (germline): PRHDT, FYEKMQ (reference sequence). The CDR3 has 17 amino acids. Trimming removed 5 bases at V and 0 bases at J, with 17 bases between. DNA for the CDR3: TGTGCCAGCAGCGGTGGATTTGGGGCTAGCTCTGGAAACACCATATATTTT. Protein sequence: CASSGGFGASSGNTIYF.

This CDR3 reads CASSHPTTSGVSYEQYF. DNA for the CDR3: TGCGCCAGCAGTCACCCAACAACTAGCGGAGTCTCCTACGAGCAGTACTTC. This rearrangement joins TRBV23-1 to TRBJ2-7, with 8 bases that match TRBD2. TRBV23-1 falls under the ORF class, with uncertain function. This CDR3 is built from 17 residues. Trimming cost V 3 bases and J 0 bases; bases outside gene matches: 10.

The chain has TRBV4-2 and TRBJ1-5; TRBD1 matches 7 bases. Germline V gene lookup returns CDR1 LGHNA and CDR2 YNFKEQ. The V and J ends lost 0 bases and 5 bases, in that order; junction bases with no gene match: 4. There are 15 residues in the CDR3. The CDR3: CASSQEGQTHQPQHF. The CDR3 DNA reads TGTGCCAGCAGCCAAGAGGGACAGACTCATCAGCCCCAGCATTTT.

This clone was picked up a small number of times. For the CDR3, the DNA is TGTGCCAGCAGCTTAAAAGGTGGGACTGAAGCTTTCTTT. Residues: CASSLKGGTEAFF. The chain joins TRBV7-3 to TRBJ1-1; no clear D. Germline V CDR1 and CDR2: SGHTA, FQGTGA. Trimming took off 1 base at V and 5 bases at J, with 8 bases between the two ends. This CDR3 has 13 amino acids. The entire variable domain, with the rest obtained from reference TRBV7-3 and TRBJ1-1, is as follows: GAGVSQTPSNKVTEKGKYVELRCDPISGHTALYWYRQSLGQGPEFLIYFQGTGAADDSGLPNDRFFAVRPEGSVSTLKIQRTERGDSAVYLCASSLKGGTEAFFGQGTRLTVV.

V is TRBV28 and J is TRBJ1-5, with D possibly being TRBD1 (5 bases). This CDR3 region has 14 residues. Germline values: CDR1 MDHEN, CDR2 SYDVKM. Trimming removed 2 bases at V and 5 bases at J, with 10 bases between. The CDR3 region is CASSLEQAYQPQHF. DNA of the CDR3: TGTGCCAGCAGTTTAGAACAGGCATATCAGCCCCAGCATTTT.

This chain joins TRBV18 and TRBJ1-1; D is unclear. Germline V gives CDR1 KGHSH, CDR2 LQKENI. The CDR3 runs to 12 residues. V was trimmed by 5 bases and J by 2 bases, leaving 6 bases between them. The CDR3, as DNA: TGTGCCAGCTCAACTACTAACACTGAAGCTTTCTTT. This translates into CASSTTNTEAFF.

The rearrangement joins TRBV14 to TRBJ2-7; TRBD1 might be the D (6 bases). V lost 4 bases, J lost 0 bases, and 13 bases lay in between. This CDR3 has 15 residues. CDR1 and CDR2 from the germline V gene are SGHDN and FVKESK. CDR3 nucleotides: TGTGCCAGCAGCCGAGACAGGTCTAGCTCCTACGAGCAGTACTTC. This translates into CASSRDRSSSYEQYF.

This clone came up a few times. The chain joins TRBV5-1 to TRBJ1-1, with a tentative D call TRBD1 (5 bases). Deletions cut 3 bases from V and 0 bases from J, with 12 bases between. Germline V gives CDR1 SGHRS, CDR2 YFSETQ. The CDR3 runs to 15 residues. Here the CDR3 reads CASSYDGGLNTEAFF. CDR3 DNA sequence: TGCGCCAGCAGCTATGACGGGGGGTTGAACACTGAAGCTTTCTTT.

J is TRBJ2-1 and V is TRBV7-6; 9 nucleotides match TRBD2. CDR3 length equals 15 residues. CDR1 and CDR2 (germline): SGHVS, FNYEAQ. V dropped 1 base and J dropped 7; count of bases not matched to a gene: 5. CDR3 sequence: CASSLVAGALNEQFF. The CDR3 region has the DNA TGTGCCAGCAGCTTAGTAGCGGGGGCCCTGAATGAGCAGTTCTTC.

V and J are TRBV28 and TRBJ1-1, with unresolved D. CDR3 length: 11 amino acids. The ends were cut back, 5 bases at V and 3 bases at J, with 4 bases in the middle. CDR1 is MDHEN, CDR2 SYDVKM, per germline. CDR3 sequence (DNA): TGTGCCAGCAGTCCGGACACTGAAGCTTTCTTT. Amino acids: CASSPDTEAFF.

The CDR3: CASRWDDRDYEQYF. The CDR3 DNA sequence: TGTGCCAGCAGGTGGGACGACAGGGACTACGAGCAGTACTTC. The rearrangement uses TRBV27 and TRBJ2-7; 7 bases are a match to TRBD1. V shed 6 bases, J shed 3 bases, and the junction held 8 bases outside the gene matches. The CDR3 extends over 14 amino acids. Germline CDR1 MNHEY, CDR2 SMNVEV (reference sequence).

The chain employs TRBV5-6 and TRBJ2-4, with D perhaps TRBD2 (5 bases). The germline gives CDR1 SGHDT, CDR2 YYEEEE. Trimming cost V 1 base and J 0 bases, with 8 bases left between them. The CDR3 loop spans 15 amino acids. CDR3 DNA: TGTGCCAGCAGCTTGAGCGGTGCAGCCAAAAACATTCAGTACTTC. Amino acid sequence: CASSLSGAAKNIQYF. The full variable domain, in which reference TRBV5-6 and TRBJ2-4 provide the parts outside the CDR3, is DAGVTQSPTHLIKTRGQQVTLRCSPKSGHDTVSWYQQALGQGPQFIFQYYEEEERQRGNFPDRFSGHQFPNYSSELNVNALLLGDSALYLCASSLSGAAKNIQYFGAGTRLSVL.

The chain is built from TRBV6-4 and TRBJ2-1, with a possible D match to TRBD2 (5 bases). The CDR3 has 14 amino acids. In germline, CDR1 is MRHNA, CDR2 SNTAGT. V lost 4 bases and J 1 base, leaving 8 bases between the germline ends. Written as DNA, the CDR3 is TGTGCCAGCAGTGGGGAGATATCCTACAATGAGCAGTTCTTC. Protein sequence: CASSGEISYNEQFF.

CDR3 loop: CASSQSRGQNTEAFF. The DNA for the CDR3 is TGCGCCAGCAGCCAAAGCAGGGGGCAGAACACTGAAGCTTTCTTT. The chain has TRBV4-1 and TRBJ1-1, with TRBD1 matching 8 bases. There are 15 residues in the CDR3. Germline loops: CDR1 MGHRA, CDR2 YSYEKL. After removal of 2 bases from V and 1 base from J, the junction contained 3 bases not matched to a gene.

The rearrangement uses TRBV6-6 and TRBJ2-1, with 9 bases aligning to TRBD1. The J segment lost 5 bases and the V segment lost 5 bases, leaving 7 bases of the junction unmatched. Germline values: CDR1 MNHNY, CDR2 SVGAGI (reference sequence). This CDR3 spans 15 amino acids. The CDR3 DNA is TGTGCCAGCAGTCACCCGGGACAGGGACACAATGAGCAGTTCTTC. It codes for CASSHPGQGHNEQFF.

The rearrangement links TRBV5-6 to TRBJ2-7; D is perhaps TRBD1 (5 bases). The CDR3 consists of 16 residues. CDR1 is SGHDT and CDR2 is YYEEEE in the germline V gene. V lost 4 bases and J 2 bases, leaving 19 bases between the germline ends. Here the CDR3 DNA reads TGTGCCAGCAGCCACACAGTGGGGCAGTTAACCTACGAGCAGTACTTC. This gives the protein CASSHTVGQLTYEQYF.

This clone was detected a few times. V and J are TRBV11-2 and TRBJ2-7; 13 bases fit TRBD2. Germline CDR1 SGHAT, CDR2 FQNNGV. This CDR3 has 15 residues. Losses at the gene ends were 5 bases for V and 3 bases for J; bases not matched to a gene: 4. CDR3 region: CASSPRTSGSYEQYF. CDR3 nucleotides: TGTGCCAGCAGCCCCAGGACTAGCGGGAGCTACGAGCAGTACTTC. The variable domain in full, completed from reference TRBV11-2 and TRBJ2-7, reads EAGVAQSPRYKIIEKRQSVAFWCNPISGHATLYWYQQILGQGPKLLIQFQNNGVVDDSQLPKDRFSAERLKGVDSTLKIQPAKLEDSAVYLCASSPRTSGSYEQYFGPGTRLTVT.

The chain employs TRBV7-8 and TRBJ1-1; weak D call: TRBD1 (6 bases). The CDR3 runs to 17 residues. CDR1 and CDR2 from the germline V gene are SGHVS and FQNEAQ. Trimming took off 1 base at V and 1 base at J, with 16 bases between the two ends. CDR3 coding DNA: TGTGCCAGCAGCTTAGGCCAAACAGGGTGGACGAACACTGAAGCTTTCTTT. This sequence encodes CASSLGQTGWTNTEAFF. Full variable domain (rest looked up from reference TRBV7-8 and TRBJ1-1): GAGVSQSPRYKVAKRGQDVALRCDPISGHVSLFWYQQALGQGPEFLTYFQNEAQLDKSGLPSDRFFAERPEGSVSTLKIQRTQQEDSAVYLCASSLGQTGWTNTEAFFGQGTRLTVV.